This TCR beta chain was obtained from a study of cytomegalovirus exposure and HLA in healthy donors. The ends lost 3 bases at V and 7 bases at J; junction bases unmatched: 5. CDR3 size: 14 residues. Germline CDR1 LNHNV, CDR2 YYDKDF (reference sequence). PCR employed 60 Vbeta and 13 Jbeta primers. Profiling relied on immunoSEQ multiplex PCR, and the TCRdb table lists in-frame clones only, not all of them. The sample lists approximately 80,000 clones, 65% to 75% occurring once. The chain links TRBV15 to TRBJ2-2; TRBD2 matches 7 bases. What was sequenced was PBMCs. The sequence was obtained from a man under 40 in good health and CMV-seropositive. CDR3: CATSRGRAGGELFF. The DNA of the CDR3 is TGTGCCACCAGCAGGGGGAGGGCTGGCGGGGAGCTGTTTTTT.